The T cell receptor (beta chain) under discussion was sequenced for a study of CD8 T cells in ankylosing spondylitis. Study outcomes and limitations: Past research had described some motif variants in reactive arthritis synovial fluid and blood. Clones linked with disease were CD8+ and fairly uncommon in the peripheral blood. Seemingly distinctive of ankylosing spondylitis blood was a TCR beta motif formed by eight highly homologous variants.

There are 16 residues in the CDR3. J lost 7 bases, V lost 4 bases, and 12 bases had no gene match. CDR1 is MGHRA, CDR2 YSYEKL, per germline. Researchers built TCR beta libraries using quantitative 5'-RACE with molecular barcodes. TCRdb passed the 5' RACE reads through MiXCR, listing each CDR3 protein once. This table has 90,000 to 120,000 distinct CDR3 sequences, 24% appearing once. Concerning this clonotype itself: Its antigen is currently unknown.

The TCR originated in a male donor with ankylosing spondylitis. Sequencing used synovial fluid, either unsorted or a sorted T cell fraction (not recorded which). The V and J genes are TRBV4-1 and TRBJ1-4; 7 nucleotides agree with TRBD1. The CDR3 DNA follows: TGCGCCAGCAGCCCCTGGGAGGGGGCGCCTAGTGAAAAACTGTTTTTT. Protein product: CASSPWEGAPSEKLFF.